The rows below give T cell receptor beta chains drawn from one sample of a study of T cells in Graves' hyperthyroidism and ophthalmopathy. In TCRdb, the multiplex PCR reads were re-called with MiXCR into one record per CDR3 protein. The sample records under 350,000 distinct CDR3 sequences, around 20% being singletons. Sequencing was carried out using blood. The receptor set was obtained from a woman aged 45-59 years with Graves' hyperthyroidism. Each CDR3 is given with its conserved first and last residue. A D gene is named only where the DNA matches it firmly. Size is stated for part of the rows, as once, few or many counts, or as a class when the clone is expanded.

j_gene | v_gene | abundance | d_gene | CDR3nt | CDR3aa
TRBJ2-2 | TRBV18 | . | TRBD1 | TGTGCCAGCTCGCCGGGACAGGGGGAGACCGGGGAGCTGTTTTTT | CASSPGQGETGELFF
TRBJ2-1 | TRBV3-1 | many | TRBD2 | TGTGCCAGCAGCCAAGGGACTAGCGGGGGTTACAATGAGCAGTTCTTC | CASSQGTSGGYNEQFF
TRBJ1-6 | TRBV20-1 | many | TRBD1 | TGCAGTGCCTCCGGACAGGGGTATTCACCCCTCCACTTT | CSASGQGYSPLHF
TRBJ2-1 | TRBV4-1 | . | TRBD1 | TGCGCCAGCAGCCAAGTGGGGACAGGGGGAAATGAGCAGTTCTTC | CASSQVGTGGNEQFF
TRBJ1-3 | TRBV20-1 | few | . | TGCAGTGCTAGCCCAGGACTTACCTCTGGAAACACCATATATTTT | CSASPGLTSGNTIYF
TRBJ2-7 | TRBV7-8 | many | TRBD2 | TGTGCCAGCAGCTTAGGGGCTAGCGGGGACCTCTACGAGCAGTACTTC | CASSLGASGDLYEQYF
TRBJ2-5 | TRBV6-2/TRBV6-3 | few | TRBD2 | TGTGCCAGCAGTTACCCTGGACTAGCGTCCTCGTCGGCCCAGTACTTC | CASSYPGLASSSAQYF
TRBJ2-5 | TRBV25-1 | . | . | TGTGCCAGCCTTCGACCGTCGCAAGAGACCCAGTACTTC | CASLRPSQETQYF
TRBJ2-5 | TRBV4-1 | many | TRBD2 | TGCGCCAGCAGCCCCTGGGCCGGGAGGGCCAGGGAGACCCAGTACTTC | CASSPWAGRARETQYF
TRBJ2-3 | TRBV7-3 | . | . | TGTGCCAGCAGCTTAAGCGGGCCCAACACAGATACGCAGTATTTT | CASSLSGPNTDTQYF
TRBJ1-1 | TRBV5-1 | many | . | TGCGCCAGCAGCTCACAACAGGGTATAGGCACTGAAGCTTTCTTT | CASSSQQGIGTEAFF
TRBJ1-5 | TRBV12-3/TRBV12-4 | many | . | TGTGCCAGCAGTTTAGTTGGGGATGGGCCCCAGCATTTT | CASSLVGDGPQHF
TRBJ1-2 | TRBV2 | many | TRBD1 | TGTGCCAGCTACCGGGACAGGGCCAGCGACTACACCTTC | CASYRDRASDYTF
TRBJ2-5 | TRBV6-9 | . | . | TGTGCCAGCAGTTCCTCGTGGGGCCAAGAGACCCAGTACTTC | CASSSSWGQETQYF
TRBJ2-7 | TRBV11-3 | few | TRBD2 | TGTGCCAGCAGCCCACCATCGGGACTAGCGGGATATCGCCCCTACGAGCAGTACTTC | CASSPPSGLAGYRPYEQYF
TRBJ1-2 | TRBV3-1 | . | . | TGTGCCAGCAGCCGAAGTACCTATGGCTACACCTTC | CASSRSTYGYTF
TRBJ2-1 | TRBV3-1 | many | . | TGTGCCAGCAGCCAAATTGGCGGGGCGGAGCAGTTCTTC | CASSQIGGAEQFF
TRBJ1-3 | TRBV3-1 | many | . | TGTGCCAGCAGCCAAGAAGGCGGCTCTGGAAACACCATATATTTT | CASSQEGGSGNTIYF
TRBJ1-1 | TRBV12-3/TRBV12-4 | few | TRBD1 | TGTGCCAGCAGATCGACAGGGGCTAACACTGAAGCTTTCTTT | CASRSTGANTEAFF
TRBJ2-5 | TRBV28 | . | TRBD1 | TGTGCCAGCTTTGGGACAGGGGGCGAAGAGACCCAGTACTTC | CASFGTGGEETQYF
TRBJ1-1 | TRBV6-2/TRBV6-3 | . | . | TGTGCCAGCAAAAGGACAGTCGGCGGAGCTTTCTTT | CASKRTVGGAFF
TRBJ1-1 | TRBV29-1 | many | . | TGCAGCGTTGGTCGGTTTGGGATGGGGAACACTGAAGCTTTCTTT | CSVGRFGMGNTEAFF
TRBJ2-1 | TRBV28 | few | . | TGTGCCAGCAGTTCACAGGGGGCGGGGGGTGACAATGAGCAGTTCTTC | CASSSQGAGGDNEQFF
TRBJ1-2 | TRBV19 | few | TRBD1 | TGTGCCAGTAGTACCGAGGACAGGGGTTATGGCTACACCTTC | CASSTEDRGYGYTF
TRBJ2-7 | TRBV2 | many | TRBD1 | TGTGCCAGCAGTGCTGGGACAGGAAAAGACGAGCAGTACTTC | CASSAGTGKDEQYF
TRBJ1-5 | TRBV12-3/TRBV12-4 | many | TRBD1 | TGTGCCAGCAGCAACGAGGGGGCTCAGGGTCAGCCCCAGCATTTT | CASSNEGAQGQPQHF
TRBJ2-2 | TRBV7-9 | many | . | TGTGCCAGCAGCTTGGGTCGAGCGCCCGGGGAGCTGTTTTTT | CASSLGRAPGELFF
TRBJ2-7 | TRBV7-2 | . | TRBD1 | TGTGCCAGCAGCACCAACCGGGACAGGGCCCACGAGCAGTACTTC | CASSTNRDRAHEQYF
TRBJ1-4 | TRBV3-1 | . | . | TGTGCCAGCAGCCAGGGGGATAAACTGTTTTTT | CASSQGDKLFF
TRBJ2-7 | TRBV6-5 | . | . | TGTGCCAGCAGTTACTCGGAGGTCTCCTACGAGCAGTACTTC | CASSYSEVSYEQYF
TRBJ2-1 | TRBV6-1 | many | TRBD1 | TGTGCCAGCACGGACAGGCCACTATACAATGAGCAGTTCTTC | CASTDRPLYNEQFF
TRBJ2-6 | TRBV19 | few | . | TGTGCCAGTAGTGGCCACAATCTTGGCTCTGGGGCCAACGTCCTGACTTTC | CASSGHNLGSGANVLTF
TRBJ1-4 | TRBV10-3 | few | . | TGTGCCATCAGTGACAGTCTTAATGAAAAACTGTTTTTT | CAISDSLNEKLFF
TRBJ2-1 | TRBV18 | many | TRBD1 | TGTGCCAGCTCACAGGGGGCCCGTTTCAATGAGCAGTTCTTC | CASSQGARFNEQFF
TRBJ1-1 | TRBV3-1 | many | . | TGTGCCAGCAGCCAAGAACAGGGGAACACTGAAGCTTTCTTT | CASSQEQGNTEAFF
TRBJ1-5 | TRBV3-1 | many | . | TGTGCCAGCAGCCAAGGATGGGGTTCGGGGCAGCCCCAGCATTTT | CASSQGWGSGQPQHF
TRBJ1-2 | TRBV5-8 | few | . | TGTGCCAGCAGCTTGTTTTCCAGCCATGGCTACACCTTC | CASSLFSSHGYTF
TRBJ2-2 | TRBV5-1 | . | TRBD1 | TGCGCCAGCAGCCAAGGACAGGGGCCCACCGGGGAGCTGTTTTTT | CASSQGQGPTGELFF
TRBJ2-5 | TRBV5-1 | many | TRBD1 | TGCGCCAGCAGCGGTACAGGGGGCCGGAGTGAGACCCAGTACTTC | CASSGTGGRSETQYF
TRBJ1-2 | TRBV18 | many | . | TGTGCCAGCTCACCCGGGACCGGGAACGGGGGCTATGGCTACACCTTC | CASSPGTGNGGYGYTF
TRBJ2-4 | TRBV12-3/TRBV12-4 | many | . | TGTGCCAGCACCCTAGGGTGGGGTGCGAACATTCAGTACTTC | CASTLGWGANIQYF
TRBJ2-1 | TRBV12-3/TRBV12-4 | . | . | TGTGCCAGCAGCTCCGGGCCTGAGACGCAGTTCTTC | CASSSGPETQFF
TRBJ2-7 | TRBV30 | many | TRBD1 | TGTGCCTGGAGTGTATATAGGACAGGGGGCTACGAGCAGTACTTC | CAWSVYRTGGYEQYF
TRBJ1-1 | TRBV7-9 | many | TRBD1 | TGTGCCAGCAGCCGAGGGACAGAAATCATGAACACTGAAGCTTTCTTT | CASSRGTEIMNTEAFF
TRBJ1-2 | TRBV4-1 | . | . | TGCGCCAGCAGCCAAGCGTCGAGAGTAAAGAACTATGGCTACACCTTC | CASSQASRVKNYGYTF
TRBJ1-6 | TRBV28 | many | . | TGTGCCAGCAGTATTAATTCACCCCTCCACTTT | CASSINSPLHF
TRBJ2-1 | TRBV6-1 | . | TRBD1 | TGTGCCAGCAGCCAGGGACAGAAGCAGTTCTTC | CASSQGQKQFF
TRBJ2-1 | TRBV27 | . | TRBD1 | TGTGCCAGCAATATAGGGACAGGGTCCTACAATGAGCAGTTCTTC | CASNIGTGSYNEQFF
TRBJ2-5 | TRBV28 | many | . | TGTGCCAGCAGTGGTACAGGGTTCCAAGAGACCCAGTACTTC | CASSGTGFQETQYF
TRBJ2-7 | TRBV12-3/TRBV12-4 | . | . | TGTGCCAGCAGTCCCACCGACTTAGCTTACGAGCAGTACTTC | CASSPTDLAYEQYF